A selection of T cell receptor beta chains follows, all from one sample in a study of brain T cells in children with intractable seizures. Some clones are missing from TCRdb's copy, which holds only in-frame ones; the method was immunoSEQ multiplex PCR. In the table there are about 350,000 clones, nearly 95% of which are singletons. This specimen consisted of peripheral blood, obtained roughly 5 months after surgery. The source of these receptors is a boy younger than two with tuberous sclerosis and intractable seizures. CDR3s include the opening cysteine and the closing phenylalanine or tryptophan. The order of the fields is J gene, V gene, clone size, D gene, CDR3 protein, CDR3 DNA. A D gene is named only where the DNA matches it firmly. Clone size is stated in some rows and not others, as once, few, many or a class when expanded.

>TRBJ1-6|TRBV24-1|-|-
CATGGNSPLHF
TGTGCCACCGGGGGGAATTCACCCCTCCACTTT
>TRBJ1-5|TRBV19|-|-
CASSVETGFGSNQPQHF
TGTGCCAGTAGCGTAGAGACAGGATTCGGTAGCAATCAGCCCCAGCATTTT
>TRBJ1-2|TRBV6-5|-|TRBD1
CASSYKGQNYGYTF
TGTGCCAGCAGTTATAAGGGACAGAACTATGGCTACACCTTC
>TRBJ1-2|TRBV2|-|-
CASAPGGYGYTF
TGTGCCAGTGCACCAGGAGGCTATGGCTACACCTTC
>TRBJ1-6|TRBV6-6|-|-
CASSYPDTRGSPLHF
TGTGCCAGCAGTTACCCAGACACCAGGGGTTCACCCCTCCACTTT
>TRBJ2-1|TRBV5-1|-|TRBD2
CASSVTVAGPHNEQFF
TGCGCCAGCAGCGTGACGGTAGCGGGGCCCCACAATGAGCAGTTCTTC
>TRBJ2-2|TRBV19|-|TRBD2
CASTISGEGLAGELFF
TGTGCCAGTACAATCTCGGGGGAGGGGTTGGCCGGGGAGCTGTTTTTT
>TRBJ2-4|TRBV10-2|-|TRBD1
CASSEPGTGKNIQYF
TGCGCCAGCAGTGAACCGGGGACAGGGAAAAACATTCAGTACTTC
>TRBJ2-3|TRBV7-8|few|TRBD2
CASREKAGLAGATDTQYF
TGTGCCAGCAGGGAGAAAGCCGGGCTAGCGGGGGCCACAGATACGCAGTATTTT
>TRBJ2-5|TRBV2|-|TRBD2
CASSEGLAVGGTQYF
TGTGCCAGCAGTGAGGGGCTAGCGGTTGGGGGGACCCAGTACTTC
>TRBJ1-2|TRBV6-5|-|-
CASSTDWGDGYTF
TGTGCCAGCAGTACTGACTGGGGGGATGGCTACACCTTC
>TRBJ2-5|TRBV19|-|-
CASSIRDTEETQYF
TGTGCCAGTAGTATAAGGGACACAGAAGAGACCCAGTACTTC
>TRBJ2-7|TRBV7-2|-|-
CASSPGLPFPYEQYF
TGTGCCAGCAGCCCAGGACTACCCTTCCCCTACGAGCAGTACTTC
>TRBJ1-6|TRBV6-5|-|-
CASSYSWGDWSSPLHF
TGTGCCAGCAGTTACTCGTGGGGGGATTGGAGTTCACCCCTCCACTTT
>TRBJ1-2|TRBV6-5|-|-
CASSYAAGDYGYTF
TGTGCCAGCAGTTACGCAGCAGGGGACTATGGCTACACCTTC
>TRBJ1-6|TRBV7-8|-|-
CASSPMGATYNSPLHF
TGTGCCAGCAGCCCTATGGGAGCAACCTATAATTCACCCCTCCACTTT